This T cell receptor (beta chain) was found in a study of shared clonotypes between healthy human individuals. Study context: Each donor's CD4 naive and CD4 memory cells filled three plates apiece, CD8 naive two, and CD8 memory one.

Of note for this clone: No antigen is known for it.

Within Nashville, Tennessee resided all donors, each a Caucasian adult. The ends were cut back, 7 bases at V and 5 bases at J, with 18 bases in the middle. The CDR3 has 14 residues. Per germline, CDR1 MDHEN and CDR2 SYDVKM. Study-wide points: What naive subsets generally showed was a larger estimated richness than memory subsets showed. Clonotypes that were shared across a handful of donors made up roughly 5% of naive CD4 clonotypes.

Some clones are missing from TCRdb's copy, which holds only in-frame ones; the method was immunoSEQ multiplex PCR. Here the sample spans 2 million to 3 million clones, under 95% being singletons. The chain links TRBV28 to TRBJ2-7; D is possibly TRBD2 (5 bases). The sample was naive CD4+ T cells from PBMCs. Subset noted: CD45RA+ positively selected. The TCR comes from a man aged 18 to 29 in good health. Some clones in this sample may be carry-over from other donors' samples. CDR3 in amino acids: CASNLRTAGDEQYF. The DNA for the CDR3 is TGTGCCAGCAACCTAAGGACTGCGGGCGACGAGCAGTACTTC.